The 27 T cell receptor beta chains given below trace back to one sample, sequenced in a study of shared clonotypes between healthy human individuals. TCRdb keeps only in-frame clones here, not all; method: immunoSEQ multiplex PCR. The sample carries 2 million to 2.5 million clones, more than 85% recorded once. Input material: naive CD4+ T cells from PBMCs. Subset of the sample: CD45RA+ positively selected. Receptors originate from a man aged 18 to 30 in good health. Some clones in this sample may be carry-over from other donors' samples.

The chain carries TRBV10-2 and TRBJ2-7, with 12 bases identical to TRBD2. The ends lost 4 bases at V and 4 bases at J; junction bases unmatched: 5. CDR1 is WSHSY and CDR2 is SAAADI in the germline V gene. CDR3 length: 15 amino acids. CDR3 nucleotides: TGCGCCAGCAGTGGACTAGCGGGGGCCTTTTACGAGCAGTACTTC. It translates to CASSGLAGAFYEQYF.

The chain has TRBV7-9 and TRBJ1-1, with unresolved D. CDR1 is SEHNR, CDR2 FQNEAQ, per germline (reference sequence). V lost 5 bases, J lost 2 bases, and 12 bases lay in between. The CDR3 loop spans 14 amino acids. CDR3 in DNA: TGTGCCAGCAGCGCCCGGGTTTCAAACACTGAAGCTTTCTTT. Residues: CASSARVSNTEAFF.

V is TRBV6-1 and J is TRBJ1-5; TRBD1 might be the D (5 bases). Trimming stripped 10 bases from V and 3 bases from J, with 13 bases between. The CDR3 extends over 13 amino acids. Germline V gene lookup returns CDR1 MNHNS and CDR2 SASEGT. CDR3: CATRQLFNQPQHF. CDR3 sequence (DNA): TGTGCCACAAGACAGCTATTCAATCAGCCCCAGCATTTT.

Details on this clone: Other DNA sequences within the sample encode an identical CDR3. The gene calls are TRBV6-6 and TRBJ2-5; 15 nucleotides line up with TRBD2. The V gene's germline CDR1 is MNHNY and CDR2 SVGAGI (reference sequence). The ends lost 7 bases at V and 2 bases at J; junction bases unmatched: 5. This CDR3 comprises 16 residues. The CDR3 loop reads CASTLGLAGGQETQYF. In DNA form, the CDR3 reads TGTGCCAGCACTCTCGGACTAGCGGGAGGGCAAGAGACCCAGTACTTC.

As regards this clone: Other DNA sequences in the sample encode the same CDR3. CDR3 nucleotide sequence: TGTGCCAGCAGTTTGGGACAGGGTAGCAATCAGCCCCAGCATTTT. Residues: CASSLGQGSNQPQHF. V and J are TRBV28 and TRBJ1-5; 9 nucleotides align to TRBD1. The CDR3 is 15 amino acids. The trim removed 3 bases at V and 0 bases at J, leaving 0 bases unmatched. The germline V gene has CDR1 MDHEN and CDR2 SYDVKM.

This chain joins TRBV7-8 and TRBJ2-1; 8 bases align to TRBD1. This CDR3 is built from 14 residues. The V gene end was trimmed by 1 base and the J gene end by 8 bases; junction bases not matched to a gene: 4. Germline V gives CDR1 SGHVS, CDR2 FQNEAQ. In nucleotides, the CDR3 is TGTGCCAGCAGCTTAGGTGGACAGGGCGATGAGCAGTTCTTC. Translated: CASSLGGQGDEQFF.

V and J are TRBV7-2 and TRBJ2-1; TRBD1 agrees at 7 bases. Germline V CDR1 and CDR2: SGHTA, FQGNSA. The CDR3 totals 16 residues. Trimming removed 6 bases from V and 0 bases from J; junction bases left unmatched: 8. The CDR3 spells CASSYTGTVSYNEQFF. CDR3 coding DNA: TGTGCCAGCAGTTACACCGGGACAGTCTCCTACAATGAGCAGTTCTTC.

The chain joins TRBV28 to TRBJ1-6; D not certain. Germline CDR1 is MDHEN and CDR2 is SYDVKM. V dropped 3 bases and J dropped 4 bases, with 10 bases sitting between them. The CDR3 has 15 residues. CDR3 nucleotides: TGTGCCAGCAGTTTGTGGCAGCCGTATAATTCACCCCTCCACTTT. Translating gives CASSLWQPYNSPLHF.

The CDR3 nucleotides are TGTGCCAGCAGACTTCGCCCTAGGGGAGACAACTATGGCTACACCTTC. As protein: CASRLRPRGDNYGYTF. The chain links TRBV7-2 to TRBJ1-2; weak D call: TRBD1 (5 bases). Trimming removed 6 bases at V and 2 bases at J, with 19 bases between. The CDR3 covers 16 residues. Germline V lookup: CDR1 SGHTA, CDR2 FQGNSA.

The chain couples TRBV28 to TRBJ1-1; 12 nucleotides agree with TRBD1. This CDR3 comprises 19 residues. Trimming removed 4 bases from V and 3 bases from J; junction bases left unmatched: 15. CDR1 is MDHEN and CDR2 is SYDVKM in the germline V gene. The CDR3 DNA sequence: TGTGCCAGCAGTTCCCCTTGGGACAGGGGGCTACCGGGCGACACTGAAGCTTTCTTT. Translation gives CASSSPWDRGLPGDTEAFF.

The J gene is TRBJ1-5, the V gene TRBV27; 10 positions match TRBD1. This CDR3 spans 15 amino acids. Trimming removed 5 bases from V and 7 bases from J; junction bases left unmatched: 8. Germline loops: CDR1 MNHEY, CDR2 SMNVEV (reference sequence). CDR3 sequence reads: CASSQTTGGGQPQHF. The CDR3 DNA follows: TGTGCCAGCAGTCAGACGACAGGGGGCGGACAGCCCCAGCATTTT.

Notes on this clone: The sample contains more than one DNA sequence encoding this CDR3. V and J are TRBV15 and TRBJ2-7, with D unresolved. V shed 5 bases and J shed 4 bases, with 9 bases lying between them. CDR3 length equals 12 residues. CDR1 is LNHNV, CDR2 YYDKDF, per germline (reference sequence). The CDR3 loop reads CATSRSSYEQYF. The DNA of the CDR3 is TGTGCCACCAGCCGAAGTTCTTACGAGCAGTACTTC.

This chain links TRBV11-1 with TRBJ2-5; 7 bases fit TRBD1. V dropped 8 bases and J dropped 2; count of bases not matched to a gene: 8. This CDR3 comprises 14 residues. Germline V gene sequence: CDR1 SGHAT, CDR2 FQDESV (reference sequence). CDR3 nucleotide sequence: TGTGCCAGCTCAAGAGACAGGGAACAAGAGACCCAGTACTTC. Amino acids: CASSRDREQETQYF.

The chain has TRBV4-1 and TRBJ2-2, with 7 bases lining up with TRBD2. The V and J ends lost 1 base and 2 bases, in that order; junction bases with no gene match: 4. The CDR3 length is 16 residues. CDR1 is MGHRA, CDR2 YSYEKL, per germline. Here the CDR3 DNA reads TGCGCCAGCAGCCAAGTGACGGGAGGTAACACCGGGGAGCTGTTTTTT. Residues: CASSQVTGGNTGELFF.

A note on this clone: Other DNA variants within this sample encode the same CDR3. The chain has TRBV5-1 and TRBJ2-1, with 14 bases matching TRBD2. CDR3 length: 15 residues. The trim removed 3 bases at V and 8 bases at J, leaving 4 bases unmatched. In germline, CDR1 is SGHRS, CDR2 YFSETQ. The CDR3 coding sequence is TGCGCCAGCAGCTCCGGGACTAGCGGGAGCGATGAGCAGTTCTTC. Amino acid sequence: CASSSGTSGSDEQFF.

This chain connects TRBV10-2 to TRBJ2-7, with TRBD2 matching 10 bases. CDR3 length: 15 amino acids. Germline V gene sequence: CDR1 WSHSY, CDR2 SAAADI. V lost 3 bases and J lost 3; bases outside the gene matches: 5. CDR3 loop: CASSEPGLAFYEQYF. The CDR3 DNA follows: TGCGCCAGCAGTGAACCGGGACTAGCGTTCTACGAGCAGTACTTC.

CDR3 coding DNA: TGTGCCACCCGAGGAAGTACCTACGAGCAGTACTTC. Translated: CATRGSTYEQYF. This chain connects TRBV28 to TRBJ2-7, with D uncertain. The CDR3 covers 12 residues. Deletions cut 10 bases from V and 2 bases from J, with 12 bases between. CDR1 is MDHEN, CDR2 SYDVKM, per germline.

CDR3 amino acids: CASSDEDARLGNTIYF. The CDR3 nucleotides are TGTGCCAGCAGTGATGAAGACGCCAGACTCGGAAACACCATATATTTT. J is TRBJ1-3 and V is TRBV2; no clear D. Looked up from germline, CDR1 is SNHLY and CDR2 is FYNNEI. The CDR3 has 16 residues. Trimming removed 3 bases at V and 4 bases at J, with 16 bases between. Complete variable domain (other parts from reference TRBV2 and TRBJ1-3): EPEVTQTPSHQVTQMGQEVILRCVPISNHLYFYWYRQILGQKVEFLVSFYNNEISEKSEIFDDQFSVERPDGSNFTLKIRSTKLEDSAMYFCASSDEDARLGNTIYFGEGSWLTVV.

With regard to this clone: This same CDR3 is encoded by further DNA sequences in the sample. This chain uses TRBV6-1 with TRBJ2-7; tentative D call: TRBD1 (6 bases). The CDR3 has 14 amino acids. V lost 2 bases and J lost 4, with 12 bases in between. Germline CDR1 is MNHNS and CDR2 is SASEGT. The CDR3 DNA reads as TGTGCCAGCAGTGAACAAGGGGGTAGTTACGAGCAGTACTTC. It yields the protein CASSEQGGSYEQYF.

This chain uses TRBV11-2 with TRBJ1-1; possibly TRBD1 for D (5 bases). Trimming cost V 4 bases and J 0 bases, with 15 bases left between them. This CDR3 is built from 16 residues. Germline CDR1 reads SGHAT; CDR2 reads FQNNGV. The CDR3 here is CASSSLRGRMNTEAFF. CDR3 DNA sequence: TGTGCCAGCAGCTCGCTTAGGGGTAGGATGAACACTGAAGCTTTCTTT.

This clone was detected only once. This chain links TRBV7-9 with TRBJ2-5; the match to TRBD2 covers 7 bases. The CDR3 sequence is 17 residues long. Per the germline V gene, CDR1 is SEHNR and CDR2 is FQNEAQ (reference sequence). V trimming: 5 bases; J trimming: 4 bases; junction bases outside the gene matches: 16. The CDR3 nucleotides are TGTGCCAGCAGCCTTCGCGGCGGGAGAGGGCTCGGAGAGACCCAGTACTTC. Its protein is CASSLRGGRGLGETQYF.

The chain has TRBV28 and TRBJ2-1; no firm D call. This CDR3 has 12 amino acids. Trimming shortened V by 5 bases and J by 3 bases, and 5 bases separated the two germline ends. The germline V gene encodes CDR1 MDHEN and CDR2 SYDVKM. For the CDR3, the DNA is TGTGCCAGCAGTGGGGACTACAATGAGCAGTTCTTC. Translation gives CASSGDYNEQFF. Drawing the rest from reference TRBV28 and TRBJ2-1, the complete variable domain is DVKVTQSSRYLVKRTGEKVFLECVQDMDHENMFWYRQDPGLGLRLIYFSYDVKMKEKGDIPEGYSVSREKKERFSLILESASTNQTSMYLCASSGDYNEQFFGPGTRLTVL.

V usage is TRBV5-6 and J usage is TRBJ2-7, with a weak D call TRBD1 (6 bases). Germline V lookup: CDR1 SGHDT, CDR2 YYEEEE. With 4 bases removed from V and 3 bases from J, the gap between germline ends came to 14 bases. The CDR3 is made up of 14 amino acids. CDR3 sequence reads: CASSRRTAYYEQYF. The CDR3 region has the DNA TGTGCCAGCAGCCGCCGGACAGCGTACTACGAGCAGTACTTC.

CDR3 DNA sequence: TGTGCCAGCAGCTCACCCGGGGCCGAGCAGTTCTTC. Amino acids: CASSSPGAEQFF. The rearrangement uses TRBV5-4 and TRBJ2-1, with D perhaps assigned TRBD1 or TRBD2 (5 bases each). V shed 3 bases and J shed 10 bases, with 11 bases lying between them. This CDR3 contains 12 residues. CDR1 SGHNT and CDR2 YYREEE come from the germline V gene (reference sequence).

Worth noting for this clone: Other DNA sequences of this sample code for an identical CDR3. The V and J genes are TRBV28 and TRBJ2-3; 9 bases line up with TRBD1. The CDR3 consists of 16 residues. With V trimmed by 5 bases and J by 2 bases, 8 bases remained unmatched. Germline loops: CDR1 MDHEN, CDR2 SYDVKM. CDR3 DNA: TGTGCCAGCAGTCTGTCGGGACAGGGATCCACAGATACGCAGTATTTT. Amino acid sequence: CASSLSGQGSTDTQYF.

V gene TRBV29-1 combines with J gene TRBJ1-2; 7 nucleotides agree with TRBD1. With 3 bases clipped from V and 2 bases from J, the junction kept 12 bases outside the gene matches. Germline V gives CDR1 SQVTM, CDR2 ANQGSEA. The CDR3 contains 16 residues. The CDR3 bases are TGCAGCGTTGAGGGTCAGGGGGATCGGGGGAACTATGGCTACACCTTC. Translation gives CSVEGQGDRGNYGYTF.

The J gene is TRBJ2-1, the V gene TRBV29-1; 11 bases line up with TRBD2. The J segment lost 7 bases and the V segment lost 3 bases, leaving 14 bases of the junction unmatched. Germline V gene lookup returns CDR1 SQVTM and CDR2 ANQGSEA. The CDR3 extends over 17 amino acids. The CDR3 spells CSVEVWPSGRIGNEQFF. For the CDR3, the DNA is TGCAGCGTTGAGGTCTGGCCTAGCGGGAGGATTGGTAATGAGCAGTTCTTC.